This T cell receptor beta chain was retrieved from a study of cytomegalovirus exposure and HLA in healthy donors. Overall study findings and caveats: A missense variant in DCLRE1C was later tied to TCR beta V- and J-gene trimming.

In the case of this clone: The antigen remains unidentified.

PCR used 60 Vbeta primers and 13 Jbeta primers. Repertoires were generated with immunoSEQ multiplex PCR, while TCRdb's copy carries only in-frame clones and drops some. The data hold about 180,000 clones, with approximately 80% observed a single time. CDR1 is SGDLS, CDR2 YYNGEE, per germline. This CDR3 is 12 amino acids long. V was pared by 2 bases and J by 8 bases, with 10 bases between. The chain uses TRBV9 and TRBJ1-2; a weak D match, TRBD1 (6 bases). Sequencing was done on a sample of PBMCs. The receptor comes from a young man in good health and CMV-seronegative. DNA for the CDR3: TGTGCCAGCAGCGTGGGACAAGACGGCTACACCTTC. As protein: CASSVGQDGYTF.